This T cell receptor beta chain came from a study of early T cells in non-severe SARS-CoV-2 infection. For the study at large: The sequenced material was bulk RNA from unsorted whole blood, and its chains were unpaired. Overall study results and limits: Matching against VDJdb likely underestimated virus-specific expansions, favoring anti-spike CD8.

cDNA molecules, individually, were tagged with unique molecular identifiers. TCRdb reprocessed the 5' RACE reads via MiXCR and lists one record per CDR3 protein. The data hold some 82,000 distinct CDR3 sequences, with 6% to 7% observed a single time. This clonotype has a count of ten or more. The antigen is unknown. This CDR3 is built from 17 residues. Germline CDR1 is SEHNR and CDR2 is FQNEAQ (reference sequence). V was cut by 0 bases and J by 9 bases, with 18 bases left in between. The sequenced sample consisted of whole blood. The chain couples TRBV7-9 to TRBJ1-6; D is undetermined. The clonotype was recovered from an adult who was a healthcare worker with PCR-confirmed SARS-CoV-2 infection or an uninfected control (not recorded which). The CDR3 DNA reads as TGTGCCAGCAGCTTAGCTCATCAGGAGGGCTCGAGTTCACCCCTCCACTTT. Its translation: CASSLAHQEGSSSPLHF.